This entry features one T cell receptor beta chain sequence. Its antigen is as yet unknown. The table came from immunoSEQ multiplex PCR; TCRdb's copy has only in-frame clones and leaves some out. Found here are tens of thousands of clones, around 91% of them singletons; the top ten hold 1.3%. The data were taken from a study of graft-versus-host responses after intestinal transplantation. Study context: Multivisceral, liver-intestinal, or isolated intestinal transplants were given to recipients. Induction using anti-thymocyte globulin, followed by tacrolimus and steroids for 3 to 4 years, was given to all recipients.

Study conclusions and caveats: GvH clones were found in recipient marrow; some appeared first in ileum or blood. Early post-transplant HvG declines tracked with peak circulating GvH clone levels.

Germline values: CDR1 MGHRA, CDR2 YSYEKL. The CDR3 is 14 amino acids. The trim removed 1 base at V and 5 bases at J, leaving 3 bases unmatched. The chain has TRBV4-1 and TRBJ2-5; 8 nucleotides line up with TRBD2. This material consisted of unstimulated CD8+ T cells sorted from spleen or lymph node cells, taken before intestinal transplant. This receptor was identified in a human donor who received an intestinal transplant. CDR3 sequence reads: CASSQAGGRETQYF. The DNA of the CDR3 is TGCGCCAGCAGCCAAGCGGGGGGGCGGGAGACCCAGTACTTC.